This TCR beta chain was sequenced during a study of blood T cells in healthy people across ages. The CDR3 sequence is 12 residues long. Trimming stripped 11 bases from V and 0 bases from J, with 11 bases between. Germline V CDR1 and CDR2: MNHNS, SASEGT. PCR was performed a second time for roughly 7 to 11 cycles using a sample-barcoded 5' primer and a J-beta primer mix. TCRdb fed the 5' RACE reads into MiXCR, producing one record per CDR3 protein. The data show about 640,000 distinct CDR3 sequences, with approximately 50% seen just once and over 30% held by the top ten. This TCR came from a man aged 55-75 years in good health. What was sequenced was blood. V and J are TRBV6-1 and TRBJ2-7; no firm D call. This CDR3 reads CALGVPSYEQYF. The CDR3 bases are TGTGCCCTTGGTGTTCCCTCCTACGAGCAGTACTTC.